A single sample gave rise to the 30 T cell receptor beta chains below, sequenced in a study of CD8 T cells in ankylosing spondylitis. TCRdb redid the calling of the 5' RACE reads with MiXCR, one entry per CDR3 protein. The sample yields under 300,000 distinct CDR3 sequences, around 10% seen once. The specimen was blood, either unsorted or a sorted T cell fraction (not recorded which). The receptors were gathered from a male donor with ankylosing spondylitis or in good health (not recorded which).

This clonotype was detected a few times. The chain couples TRBV2 to TRBJ2-1; unclear D gene. The germline CDR1 and CDR2 sequences are SNHLY and FYNNEI. V dropped 3 bases and J dropped 8 bases, with 11 bases sitting between them. The CDR3 is 13 amino acids. The CDR3 coding sequence is TGTGCCAGCAGTGATGGGGTGGGTTATGAGCAGTTCTTC. Translating gives CASSDGVGYEQFF. Based on the CDR3 plus reference TRBV2 and TRBJ2-1, the full variable domain is EPEVTQTPSHQVTQMGQEVILRCVPISNHLYFYWYRQILGQKVEFLVSFYNNEISEKSEIFDDQFSVERPDGSNFTLKIRSTKLEDSAMYFCASSDGVGYEQFFGPGTRLTVL.

As regards this clonotype: The junction does not match germline at one end; this may be a read error. V gene TRBV9 combines with J gene TRBJ2-7; unclear D gene. In germline, CDR1 is SGDLS, CDR2 YYNGEE. This CDR3 has 14 amino acids. CDR3 sequence (DNA): TGTGTCAGCAGCCCTACCGACCGCTCCTACGAGCAGTACTTC. Amino acids: CVSSPTDRSYEQYF.

The table lists this clonotype with many counts. This chain uses TRBV5-1 with TRBJ2-2, with D uncertain. The CDR3 consists of 14 residues. V was trimmed by 1 base and J by 2 bases, leaving 6 bases between them. The germline V gene has CDR1 SGHRS and CDR2 YFSETQ. CDR3 DNA: TGCGCCAGCAGCTTGCTATACAACACCGGGGAGCTGTTTTTT. Translation: CASSLLYNTGELFF.

The table lists this clonotype with many counts. The chain joins TRBV5-1 to TRBJ2-6; perhaps TRBD1 as D (6 bases). CDR3 size: 15 residues. The germline V gene encodes CDR1 SGHRS and CDR2 YFSETQ. V dropped 5 bases and J dropped 4 bases, with 13 bases sitting between them. CDR3 bases: TGCGCCAGCAGGCCAACAGGGAACGGGGCCAACGTCCTGACTTTC. The encoded protein is CASRPTGNGANVLTF.

The rearrangement joins TRBV27 to TRBJ2-1; TRBD1 aligns across 7 bases. With V trimmed by 6 bases and J by 0 bases, 8 bases remained unmatched. Germline values: CDR1 MNHEY, CDR2 SMNVEV (reference sequence). The CDR3 is made up of 16 amino acids. CDR3 sequence reads: CASRHGTATSYNEQFF. The CDR3 DNA reads TGTGCCAGCAGACACGGGACAGCAACCTCCTACAATGAGCAGTTCTTC.

The sample holds many counts of this clonotype. The CDR3, as DNA: TGTGCCAGCTCACCGCCGACTAGCAACTACGAGCAGTACTTC. Translating gives CASSPPTSNYEQYF. V gene TRBV18 combines with J gene TRBJ2-7, with 7 nucleotides matching TRBD2. This CDR3 spans 14 amino acids. The germline V gene encodes CDR1 KGHSH and CDR2 LQKENI. V lost 3 bases and J lost 3; bases outside the gene matches: 5. Full variable domain (remainder filled in from reference TRBV18 and TRBJ2-7): NAGVMQNPRHLVRRRGQEARLRCSPMKGHSHVYWYRQLPEEGLKFMVYLQKENIIDESGMPKERFSAEFPKEGPSILRIQQVVRGDSAAYFCASSPPTSNYEQYFGPGTRLTVT.

This clonotype was picked up a small number of times. The V call is TRBV5-6, the J call TRBJ1-1; D remains unclear. The CDR3 is 14 residues long. Germline V gene lookup returns CDR1 SGHDT and CDR2 YYEEEE. Between the trimmed V and J ends, which lost 9 bases and 5 bases, there was a span of 20 bases. The CDR3 loop reads CAMSPGPVVTEAFF. The CDR3 DNA is TGTGCCATGAGCCCGGGCCCGGTCGTTACTGAAGCTTTCTTT.

The table lists this clonotype with a few counts. This chain's CDR3 is CASSLALTDRWEETQYF. CDR3 coding DNA: TGTGCCAGCAGCTTAGCGCTAACGGACAGGTGGGAAGAGACCCAGTACTTC. The V and J genes are TRBV7-9 and TRBJ2-5; 7 bases are shared with TRBD1. Trimming took 0 bases from V and 3 from J; bases not matched to a gene: 10. From germline, CDR1 is SEHNR and CDR2 FQNEAQ (reference sequence). CDR3 length: 17 residues.

This clonotype appeared a few times. The genes are TRBV3-1 and TRBJ1-6; D is unresolved. The CDR3 is 15 amino acids. Germline CDR1 reads LGHDT; CDR2 reads YNNKEL (reference sequence). V was clipped by 1 base and J by 4 bases, with 8 bases between them. CDR3 in amino acids: CASSQGLGYNSPLHF. CDR3 nucleotides: TGTGCCAGCAGCCAAGGTCTGGGTTATAATTCACCCCTCCACTTT.

The chain employs TRBV19 and TRBJ2-1; no clear D gene. The V end was cut by 6 bases, the J end by 4 bases, with 7 bases between. Germline-derived CDR1 and CDR2 are LNHDA and SQIVND (reference sequence). CDR3 length: 12 residues. CDR3 protein: CASRWGYNEQFF. CDR3 coding DNA: TGTGCCAGTAGATGGGGTTACAATGAGCAGTTCTTC. Complete variable domain (other parts from reference TRBV19 and TRBJ2-1): DGGITQSPKYLFRKEGQNVTLSCEQNLNHDAMYWYRQDPGQGLRLIYYSQIVNDFQKGDIAEGYSVSREKKESFPLTVTSAQKNPTAFYLCASRWGYNEQFFGPGTRLTVL.

This clonotype was counted at least ten times. The CDR3 bases are TGCGCCAGCAGCCCGGGGACAGGGTTGCAGCAGTACTTC. This sequence encodes CASSPGTGLQQYF. The rearrangement links TRBV5-1 to TRBJ2-7; 9 nucleotides agree with TRBD1. Germline loops: CDR1 SGHRS, CDR2 YFSETQ. CDR3 length: 13 amino acids. With 4 bases clipped from V and 8 bases from J, the junction kept 7 bases outside the gene matches.

At least ten counts were recorded for this clonotype. The rearrangement joins TRBV9 to TRBJ2-7, with D maybe TRBD1 (6 bases). This CDR3 region has 14 residues. Trimming took off 0 bases at V and 6 bases at J, with 13 bases between the two ends. The V gene's germline CDR1 is SGDLS and CDR2 YYNGEE. The CDR3 region is CASSVGVGAPEQYF. CDR3 in DNA: TGTGCCAGCAGCGTAGGGGTGGGGGCTCCCGAGCAGTACTTC.

This clonotype was observed many times. The chain is built from TRBV7-3 and TRBJ2-2; D is undetermined. The V and J ends lost 5 bases and 5 bases respectively, with 12 bases between them. Germline V CDR1 and CDR2: SGHTA, FQGTGA. The CDR3 length is 14 residues. DNA for the CDR3: TGTGCCAGCAGCCCACAGCGAAATACCGGGGAGCTGTTTTTT. Translated, it gives CASSPQRNTGELFF.

This clonotype was counted only a few times. The V gene is TRBV28, the J gene TRBJ2-7; 11 nucleotides line up with TRBD2. The germline CDR1 and CDR2 sequences are MDHEN and SYDVKM. V was clipped by 5 bases and J by 2 bases; unmatched bases: 5. The CDR3 is made up of 15 amino acids. The chain's CDR3 is CASSARLAGPYEQYF. In nucleotides, the CDR3 is TGTGCCAGCAGTGCGAGACTAGCGGGACCCTACGAGCAGTACTTC.

This clonotype was seen repeatedly, ten times or more. V and J are TRBV24-1 and TRBJ2-4; D assignment may be TRBD1 or TRBD2 (7 bases each). This CDR3 comprises 14 residues. Germline CDR1 reads KGHDR; CDR2 reads SFDVKD. The V end was cut by 5 bases, the J end by 7 bases, with 14 bases between. CDR3 loop: CATSASGGANIQYF. The CDR3 nucleotides are TGTGCCACCAGTGCCTCAGGGGGGGCGAACATTCAGTACTTC.

This clonotype was picked up a small number of times. The CDR3 bases are TGTGCCAGCAGTTACTCGCCTAGCGGGCAATCCACAGATACGCAGTATTTT. This gives the protein CASSYSPSGQSTDTQYF. V usage is TRBV6-5 and J usage is TRBJ2-3; 8 nucleotides align to TRBD2. Germline CDR1 is MNHEY and CDR2 is SVGAGI. The CDR3 extends over 17 amino acids. The trim removed 0 bases at V and 2 bases at J, leaving 7 bases unmatched.

Ten or more counts support this clonotype. The V and J genes are TRBV5-1 and TRBJ2-2; D may be TRBD1 (7 bases). CDR1 and CDR2 (germline): SGHRS, YFSETQ. Trimming removed 4 bases at V and 4 bases at J, with 17 bases between. The length of the CDR3 is 16 residues. CDR3 nucleotides: TGCGCCAGCAGCACGGGGGTGACAGGGTCCACCGGGGAGCTGTTTTTT. Translated, it gives CASSTGVTGSTGELFF.

This clonotype appeared many times. The rearrangement joins TRBV20-1 to TRBJ1-1; TRBD1 is a possible D gene (5 bases). The germline gives CDR1 DFQATT, CDR2 SNEGSKA (reference sequence). V lost 2 bases and J lost 6, with 28 bases in between. This CDR3 spans 18 amino acids. The CDR3 loop reads CSARPRGGVLGTYAEAFF. In DNA form, the CDR3 reads TGCAGTGCTAGACCCCGAGGCGGAGTTTTAGGGACCTACGCTGAAGCTTTCTTT.

This clonotype was seen more than once but under ten times. J is TRBJ2-1 and V is TRBV5-1, with 7 nucleotides matching TRBD2. Germline CDR1 SGHRS, CDR2 YFSETQ. V was pared by 4 bases and J by 7 bases, with 14 bases of the junction left unmatched. The CDR3 runs to 16 residues. The CDR3 region has the DNA TGCGCCAGCAGCCCTACGCTAGCGGACCATTTAAATGAGCAGTTCTTC. The encoded protein is CASSPTLADHLNEQFF.

Notes on this clonotype: At one of its ends the junction is not consistent with the germline gene, which may arise from a read error. The chain is built from TRBV28 and TRBJ1-2; D ambiguous. Germline CDR1 reads MDHEN; CDR2 reads SYDVKM. This CDR3 spans 12 amino acids. The CDR3 bases are TGTGCCAGCAGTAGAGGAATTTATGACTACACCTTC. Amino acids: CASSRGIYDYTF.

The CDR3 nucleotides read TGTGCCACCAGCAGAGATTTGGGAGGGCAGCCCCAGCATTTT. This translates into CATSRDLGGQPQHF. The V call is TRBV15, the J call TRBJ1-5; D is unclear. The CDR3 is 14 residues long. Trimming pared 0 bases from V and 7 bases from J, leaving 10 bases between. Germline V lookup: CDR1 LNHNV, CDR2 YYDKDF (reference sequence).

The sample holds many counts of this clonotype. The J gene is TRBJ2-1, the V gene TRBV29-1; 7 positions match TRBD2. The CDR3 contains 16 residues. V shed 6 bases, J shed 4 bases, and the junction held 15 bases outside the gene matches. The germline V gene encodes CDR1 SQVTM and CDR2 ANQGSEA. The CDR3 coding sequence is TGCAGCGTCACCGATACGGGAGGTACCCTTTACAATGAGCAGTTCTTC. It codes for CSVTDTGGTLYNEQFF.

This clonotype came up a few times. V gene TRBV27 combines with J gene TRBJ1-1, with TRBD1 matching over 7 bases. V shed 6 bases, J shed 9 bases, and the junction held 10 bases outside the gene matches. Germline assignment: CDR1 MNHEY and CDR2 SMNVEV (reference sequence). This CDR3 is built from 13 residues. The CDR3 sequence is CASSYNRGHQAFF. The CDR3 region has the DNA TGTGCCAGCAGCTACAACAGGGGCCACCAAGCTTTCTTT.

This clonotype was counted only a few times. The V gene is TRBV7-9, the J gene TRBJ2-5; possibly TRBD1 for D (6 bases). The CDR3 sequence is 15 residues long. The V gene lost 4 bases and the J gene lost 5 bases, with 17 bases spanning the gap. CDR1 is SEHNR and CDR2 is FQNEAQ in the germline V gene (reference sequence). CDR3 loop: CASSSQQGFGETQYF. The DNA of the CDR3 is TGTGCCAGCAGCTCTCAACAGGGTTTTGGGGAGACCCAGTACTTC.

This clonotype was detected only a few times. The V and J genes are TRBV12-3 or TRBV12-4 and TRBJ2-1; maybe TRBD1 (6 bases). CDR3 size: 13 residues. With 6 bases removed from V and 9 bases from J, the gap between germline ends came to 15 bases. CDR3 sequence reads: CASSLRDIGEQFF. CDR3 sequence (DNA): TGTGCCAGCAGCCTCAGGGACATTGGTGAGCAGTTCTTC.

This rearrangement joins TRBV20-1 to TRBJ1-1; weak D call: TRBD1 (5 bases). Germline loops: CDR1 DFQATT, CDR2 SNEGSKA (reference sequence). V dropped 1 base and J dropped 0 bases, with 12 bases sitting between them. The CDR3 contains 15 residues. CDR3 loop: CSARGRVNVNTEAFF. CDR3 nucleotide sequence: TGCAGTGCTAGAGGCAGGGTTAATGTGAACACTGAAGCTTTCTTT.

Worth noting for this clonotype: The DNA is left out, because the CDR3 cannot be placed on it with certainty; the CDR3 is given as TCRdb lists it. The chain employs TRBV21-1 and TRBJ1-4. TRBV21-1 is deemed a pseudogene. The CDR3 sequence runs 16 residues, both termini included. CDR3 sequence reads: CASSKVLMQLMKNCFF.

The V gene is TRBV7-2, the J gene TRBJ1-2; 9 bases agree with TRBD1. The trim removed 5 bases at V and 2 bases at J, leaving 6 bases unmatched. The CDR3 spans 15 residues. The germline V gene encodes CDR1 SGHTA and CDR2 FQGNSA. The CDR3 protein is CASSRDRVRNYGYTF. CDR3 bases: TGTGCCAGCAGCCGGGACAGGGTGAGGAACTATGGCTACACCTTC.

Only a few counts were recorded for this clonotype. The chain has TRBV6-5 and TRBJ1-2; 8 positions match TRBD1. Germline CDR1 MNHEY, CDR2 SVGAGI. The V and J ends lost 2 bases and 7 bases, in that order; junction bases with no gene match: 9. The CDR3 is 15 residues long. The CDR3 loop reads CASSYRAGGLGGYTF. Here the CDR3 DNA reads TGTGCCAGCAGTTACAGGGCAGGGGGCCTTGGTGGCTACACCTTC.

The V gene is TRBV5-6, the J gene TRBJ2-1, with 9 positions matching TRBD2. CDR1 and CDR2 from the germline V gene are SGHDT and YYEEEE. There are 18 residues in the CDR3. The junction had 10 bases not matched to a gene; V was cut back by 0 bases and J by 3 bases. In nucleotides, the CDR3 is TGTGCCAGCAGCTTGGCGGGACTAGCTTCGTTTCTCTACAATGAGCAGTTCTTC. Translated: CASSLAGLASFLYNEQFF.